Given below is one TCR beta chain in context. In the original workflow: How many nucleated cells were present was estimated from reference gene primer amplification. The protocol was immunoSEQ multiplex PCR, while the TCRdb copy is restricted to in-frame clones and leaves out a portion. The V and J calls and the clone size are those of that table, but D and trimming were determined from the DNA. Of over 90,000 clones listed, roughly 86% are singletons. The data are from a study of blood T cell repertoires in COVID-19. V was clipped by 8 bases and J by 7 bases; unmatched bases: 12. Germline lookup yields CDR1 SEHNR and CDR2 FQNEAQ (reference sequence). CDR3 size: 15 residues.

The chain recombines TRBV7-9 with TRBJ2-3, with 10 bases fitting TRBD2. This TCR came from a man between 35 and 55 years old with active or convalescent COVID-19. Sequencing input: peripheral blood. The CDR3 region has the DNA TGTGCCAGCCAAGTTAGCGGGGGGAGCGTGAATACGCAGTATTTT. Residues: CASQVSGGSVNTQYF.